Presented here are 32 T cell receptor beta chains from one specimen sequenced in a study of CD8+ T cells in alopecia areata. Indicated treatment: oral pan-JAK inhibitor, 5-10 mg twice daily. Isolated RNA was reverse transcribed into cDNA used as the sequencing template. The data were produced by immunoSEQ multiplex PCR, yet TCRdb's version contains in-frame clones alone and is incomplete. Counted here are under 200,000 clones, approximately 57% occurring once; the ten biggest clones make up 14%. The sequencing here drew on CD4+ T cells sorted from blood, taken at week 24, from a patient treated with tofacitinib. These TCRs come from a human donor with alopecia areata.

V usage is TRBV7-7 and J usage is TRBJ2-1; 10 bases are a match to TRBD2. The CDR3 consists of 21 residues. Germline CDR1 and CDR2: SSHAT and FNYEAQ (reference sequence). V lost 1 base to trimming and J lost 8 bases; unmatched junction nucleotides: 23. The CDR3 sequence: CASSLGPLPDRVLAGSDEQFF. In DNA, the CDR3 is TGTGCCAGCAGCTTAGGCCCTCTACCCGACCGGGTACTAGCGGGGAGCGATGAGCAGTTCTTC. Full variable domain (outside the CDR3, taken from reference TRBV7-7 and TRBJ2-1): GAGVSQSPRYKVTKRGQDVTLRCDPISSHATLYWYQQALGQGPEFLTYFNYEAQPDKSGLPSDRFSAERPEGSISTLTIQRTEQRDSAMYRCASSLGPLPDRVLAGSDEQFFGPGTRLTVL.

This clone came up a few times. The chain is built from TRBV14 and TRBJ2-5; D ambiguous. The CDR3 is 14 residues long. Trimming took off 4 bases at V and 4 bases at J, with 13 bases between the two ends. Germline lookup yields CDR1 SGHDN and CDR2 FVKESK. CDR3 DNA: TGTGCCAGCAGCCGGAAGACACGACCAGAGACCCAGTACTTC. Translating gives CASSRKTRPETQYF. The variable domain in full, with the rest retrieved from reference TRBV14 and TRBJ2-5, is EAGVTQFPSHSVIEKGQTVTLRCDPISGHDNLYWYRRVMGKEIKFLLHFVKESKQDESGMPNNRFLAERTGGTYSTLKVQPAELEDSGVYFCASSRKTRPETQYFGPGTRLLVL.

The chain joins TRBV6-5 to TRBJ1-5; the D gene is possibly TRBD1 (6 bases). The CDR3 covers 14 residues. V was clipped by 6 bases and J by 11 bases, with 20 bases between them. CDR1 and CDR2 (germline): MNHEY, SVGAGI. Here the CDR3 reads CASRSNGQFMSQHF. In DNA form, the CDR3 reads TGTGCCAGCAGATCAAATGGACAGTTCATGTCCCAGCATTTT.

The chain links TRBV25-1 to TRBJ1-6, with D hard to call. CDR3 length: 14 residues. The V end was cut by 6 bases, the J end by 4 bases, with 10 bases between. Germline CDR1 is MGHDK and CDR2 is SYGVNS. CDR3 sequence reads: CASRDSGYNSPLHF. The CDR3 region has the DNA TGTGCCAGCAGGGACTCGGGGTATAATTCACCCCTCCACTTT.

The chain couples TRBV15 to TRBJ1-5; perhaps TRBD1 as D (5 bases). V was clipped by 0 bases and J by 1 base, with 7 bases between them. CDR1 LNHNV and CDR2 YYDKDF come from the germline V gene (reference sequence). The CDR3 is 15 residues long. The CDR3 bases are TGTGCCACCAGCAGAGATCGGGGGAGCAATCAGCCCCAGCATTTT. As protein: CATSRDRGSNQPQHF.

This clone was seen a few times. The chain combines TRBV21-1 with TRBJ2-3; TRBD2, the table's D call, was not compared with the DNA. TRBV21-1 is a pseudogene. CDR3 length: 15 residues. CDR3 sequence (DNA): TGTGCCAGCAGCAAAGGCAGGGAGGTTAGCGATACGCAGTATTTT. Residues: CASSKGREVSDTQYF.

The chain recombines TRBV29-1 with TRBJ2-5; maybe TRBD2 (6 bases). The V and J ends lost 4 bases and 8 bases respectively, with 14 bases between them. The CDR3 contains 12 residues. Germline values: CDR1 SQVTM, CDR2 ANQGSEA. The CDR3 bases are TGCAGCGTTGCGGGACTCGCAATTACCCAGTACTTC. Translated, it gives CSVAGLAITQYF.

Comments on this clone: Other DNA variants within this sample encode the same CDR3. The chain joins TRBV25-1 to TRBJ2-2; the D is unclear. Germline loops: CDR1 MGHDK, CDR2 SYGVNS. The CDR3 extends over 11 amino acids. V dropped 3 bases and J dropped 6 bases, with 2 bases sitting between them. CDR3 loop: CASSEAGELFF. CDR3 bases: TGTGCCAGCAGTGAGGCCGGGGAGCTGTTTTTT.

This chain uses TRBV10-1 with TRBJ2-3; D not certain. The germline CDR1 and CDR2 sequences are WNHNN and SYGVQD (reference sequence). V was clipped by 0 bases and J by 8 bases, with 9 bases between them. The CDR3 length is 13 residues. The DNA of the CDR3 is TGCGCCAGCAGTGAGTCTGCTAGAGGTACGCAGTATTTT. Translation: CASSESARGTQYF.

The CDR3 here is CAWRVAQPYEQYF. The CDR3 DNA follows: TGTGCCTGGAGAGTGGCGCAGCCCTACGAGCAGTACTTC. The chain is built from TRBV30 and TRBJ2-7, with no clear D. Germline values: CDR1 GTSNPN, CDR2 SVGIG (reference sequence). Deletions cut 3 bases from V and 2 bases from J, with 11 bases between. This CDR3 has 13 residues.

The chain employs TRBV5-1 and TRBJ2-7; D is perhaps TRBD1 or TRBD2 (6 bases each). This CDR3 has 15 residues. Trimming shortened V by 0 bases and J by 3 bases, and 13 bases separated the two germline ends. From germline, CDR1 is SGHRS and CDR2 YFSETQ. CDR3 loop: CASSLEWGADYEQYF. For the CDR3, the DNA is TGCGCCAGCAGCTTGGAGTGGGGGGCCGACTACGAGCAGTACTTC.

This clone was found a few times. The chain recombines TRBV30 with TRBJ2-2, with D unresolved. The CDR3 has 16 residues. Deletions cut 5 bases from V and 0 bases from J, with 16 bases between. Germline V gene data show CDR1 as GTSNPN and CDR2 as SVGIG (reference sequence). The CDR3 DNA reads as TGTGCCTGGTCCAGCCTACTGGGGTCGAACACCGGGGAGCTGTTTTTT. It specifies CAWSSLLGSNTGELFF. The entire variable domain, with the rest obtained from reference TRBV30 and TRBJ2-2, is as follows: SQTIHQWPATLVQPVGSPLSLECTVEGTSNPNLYWYRQAAGRGLQLLFYSVGIGQISSEVPQNLSASRPQDRQFILSSKKLLLSDSGFYLCAWSSLLGSNTGELFFGEGSRLTVL.

V and J are TRBV5-1 and TRBJ2-3; D uncertain. CDR3 length equals 11 residues. Trimming stripped 3 bases from V and 6 bases from J, with 5 bases between. Germline V gene data show CDR1 as SGHRS and CDR2 as YFSETQ. CDR3 sequence (DNA): TGCGCCAGCAGCTCGCGGGATACGCAGTATTTT. Protein: CASSSRDTQYF. Filled out from reference TRBV5-1 and TRBJ2-3, the complete variable domain reads KAGVTQTPRYLIKTRGQQVTLSCSPISGHRSVSWYQQTPGQGLQFLFEYFSETQRNKGNFPGRFSGRQFSNSRSEMNVSTLELGDSALYLCASSSRDTQYFGPGTRLTVL.

The V call is TRBV25-1, the J call TRBJ1-2; D is undetermined. The germline gives CDR1 MGHDK, CDR2 SYGVNS. The length of the CDR3 is 13 residues. The V and J ends lost 1 base and 3 bases respectively, with 6 bases between them. The CDR3 DNA reads TGTGCCAGCAGTGAATTCGAAGACTATGGCTACACCTTC. Its translation is CASSEFEDYGYTF.

This clone was seen a handful of times. V gene TRBV27 combines with J gene TRBJ2-2; weak D call: TRBD1 (5 bases). Trimming stripped 5 bases from V and 4 bases from J, with 14 bases between. This CDR3 has 15 amino acids. Germline CDR1 MNHEY, CDR2 SMNVEV (reference sequence). CDR3 DNA sequence: TGTGCCAGCAGTCGACAGAGACAGCCCACCGGGGAGCTGTTTTTT. Its protein product is CASSRQRQPTGELFF.

This clone was counted a few times. This chain uses TRBV30 with TRBJ1-1; a possible D gene is TRBD1 (5 bases). Looked up from germline, CDR1 is GTSNPN and CDR2 is SVGIG (reference sequence). V shed 2 bases and J shed 5 bases, with 18 bases lying between them. The CDR3 is 15 residues long. This CDR3 reads CAWSPSLGLETEAFF. CDR3 coding DNA: TGTGCCTGGAGTCCTTCGTTGGGGCTAGAGACTGAAGCTTTCTTT.

For this clone: Different DNA sequences within this sample yield the same CDR3. The chain combines TRBV5-6 with TRBJ1-2; no firm D call. In germline, CDR1 is SGHDT, CDR2 YYEEEE. The length of the CDR3 is 12 residues. V lost 1 base to trimming and J lost 5 bases, with 6 bases between them. CDR3 coding DNA: TGTGCCAGCAGCTTGCGGGGATATGGCTACACCTTC. It yields the protein CASSLRGYGYTF.

CDR3 sequence reads: CASTHSKGEVRYTEAFF. The CDR3, as DNA: TGTGCCAGCACGCACAGTAAGGGGGAAGTTCGGTACACTGAAGCTTTCTTT. V usage is TRBV7-3 and J usage is TRBJ1-1; the D gene is possibly TRBD1 (6 bases). The germline gives CDR1 SGHTA, CDR2 FQGTGA. The CDR3 length is 17 residues. Trimming removed 7 bases from V and 3 bases from J, with 24 bases in between. Supplemented by reference TRBV7-3 and TRBJ1-1, the full variable domain reads GAGVSQTPSNKVTEKGKYVELRCDPISGHTALYWYRQSLGQGPEFLIYFQGTGAADDSGLPNDRFFAVRPEGSVSTLKIQRTERGDSAVYLCASTHSKGEVRYTEAFFGQGTRLTVV.

This chain links TRBV13 with TRBJ2-7, with 11 nucleotides matching TRBD1. Germline assignment: CDR1 PRHDT and CDR2 FYEKMQ (reference sequence). This CDR3 has 14 residues. Trimming removed 6 bases from V and 2 bases from J; junction bases left unmatched: 3. CDR3 loop: CASRRTGGTYEQYF. CDR3 sequence (DNA): TGTGCCAGCAGGCGGACAGGGGGCACCTACGAGCAGTACTTC.

This clone was counted only a few times. The chain recombines TRBV9 with TRBJ2-5; TRBD2 might be the D (5 bases). The CDR3 covers 12 residues. V gave up 0 bases and J gave up 9 bases, with 9 bases separating them. Per the germline V gene, CDR1 is SGDLS and CDR2 is YYNGEE. The CDR3 region is CASSVDERAQYF. As DNA, the CDR3 is TGTGCCAGCAGCGTAGACGAGAGGGCCCAGTACTTC.

The rearrangement uses TRBV5-1 and TRBJ1-4; D call uncertain. Germline assignment: CDR1 SGHRS and CDR2 YFSETQ. The germline V and J ends were trimmed by 0 bases and 0 bases, with 9 bases remaining between them. This CDR3 has 16 amino acids. The CDR3 DNA sequence: TGCGCCAGCAGCTTGGTGCCGGCAGCAACTAATGAAAAACTGTTTTTT. It encodes CASSLVPAATNEKLFF.

The V call is TRBV18, the J call TRBJ2-5; D gene ambiguous. Germline assignment: CDR1 KGHSH and CDR2 LQKENI. V gave up 0 bases and J gave up 2 bases, with 10 bases separating them. The CDR3 extends over 15 amino acids. CDR3 sequence (DNA): TGTGCCAGCTCACCACCTAGTAGATTACAAGAGACCCAGTACTTC. It yields the protein CASSPPSRLQETQYF.

This chain connects TRBV25-1 to TRBJ1-2, with 8 bases aligning to TRBD1. From germline, CDR1 is MGHDK and CDR2 SYGVNS. The CDR3 is 15 amino acids. With V trimmed by 6 bases and J by 7 bases, 13 bases remained unmatched. CDR3 amino acids: CASSPLTGTGGGYTF. CDR3 DNA sequence: TGTGCCAGCAGCCCTCTGACAGGGACAGGTGGTGGCTACACCTTC.

The rearrangement uses TRBV18 and TRBJ2-7; 8 bases are a match to TRBD1. The J segment lost 3 bases and the V segment lost 2 bases, leaving 3 bases of the junction unmatched. Germline loops: CDR1 KGHSH, CDR2 LQKENI. The CDR3 is made up of 14 amino acids. The CDR3, as DNA: TGTGCCAGCTCACCAGAGGGACAGGTCTACGAGCAGTACTTC. This sequence encodes CASSPEGQVYEQYF.

The chain links TRBV27 to TRBJ2-2; tentative D call: TRBD1 (6 bases). Germline V gene sequence: CDR1 MNHEY, CDR2 SMNVEV (reference sequence). The CDR3 totals 15 residues. Trimming took off 3 bases at V and 5 bases at J, with 13 bases between the two ends. CDR3 amino acids: CASSLAQGWTGELFF. As DNA, the CDR3 is TGTGCCAGCAGTTTGGCCCAGGGGTGGACCGGGGAGCTGTTTTTT.

V is TRBV5-1 and J is TRBJ1-2, with 10 bases matching TRBD1. The J segment lost 4 bases and the V segment lost 3 bases, leaving 3 bases of the junction unmatched. CDR3 length equals 14 residues. Looked up from germline, CDR1 is SGHRS and CDR2 is YFSETQ. CDR3 nucleotide sequence: TGCGCCAGCAGCTCGGACAGGGGGATCTATGGCTACACCTTC. This gives the protein CASSSDRGIYGYTF. Together with reference TRBV5-1 and TRBJ1-2, the CDR3 gives the full variable domain: KAGVTQTPRYLIKTRGQQVTLSCSPISGHRSVSWYQQTPGQGLQFLFEYFSETQRNKGNFPGRFSGRQFSNSRSEMNVSTLELGDSALYLCASSSDRGIYGYTFGSGTRLTVV.

The gene calls are TRBV29-1 and TRBJ1-1; 8 positions agree with TRBD1. Germline trimming cut 7 bases from V and 1 base from J; bases unmatched to any gene: 5. Germline CDR1 reads SQVTM; CDR2 reads ANQGSEA. This CDR3 spans 13 amino acids. As DNA, the CDR3 is TGCAGCGCAGCGGGACAGGCGAACACTGAAGCTTTCTTT. It encodes CSAAGQANTEAFF.

This chain links TRBV5-1 with TRBJ1-1; 7 bases are a match to TRBD1. CDR3 size: 14 residues. The trim removed 7 bases at V and 4 bases at J, leaving 10 bases unmatched. Germline CDR1 reads SGHRS; CDR2 reads YFSETQ. The CDR3, as DNA: TGCGCCAGCGGCGACACAGGGGCGACCACTGAAGCTTTCTTT. Encoded protein: CASGDTGATTEAFF.

The chain uses TRBV6-6 and TRBJ1-3; D is unclear. The length of the CDR3 is 12 residues. The V gene lost 6 bases and the J gene lost 0 bases, with 3 bases spanning the gap. The V gene's germline CDR1 is MNHNY and CDR2 SVGAGI (reference sequence). CDR3 sequence reads: CASSPSGNTIYF. The CDR3 DNA is TGTGCCAGCAGCCCCTCTGGAAACACCATATATTTT.

Ten or more counts support this clone. This sequence joins TRBV14 and TRBJ2-7; D not certain. In germline, CDR1 is SGHDN, CDR2 FVKESK. V was clipped by 0 bases and J by 6 bases, with 9 bases between them. The CDR3 length is 13 residues. The CDR3 is CASSQDLVSEQYF. CDR3 bases: TGTGCCAGCAGCCAAGATTTGGTTAGCGAGCAGTACTTC.

This clone has more than one count but fewer than ten. This rearrangement joins TRBV19 to TRBJ2-7, with D hard to call. CDR3 size: 12 residues. The V gene's germline CDR1 is LNHDA and CDR2 SQIVND (reference sequence). The V and J ends lost 5 bases and 7 bases respectively, with 12 bases between them. Here the CDR3 reads CASSSPPREQYF. In DNA, the CDR3 is TGTGCCAGTAGTTCCCCCCCTCGGGAGCAGTACTTC.

Regarding this clone: The junction does not match germline at one end; this may be a read error. This chain joins TRBV10-3 and TRBJ1-1; TRBD1 matches at 7 bases. Germline V gives CDR1 ENHRY, CDR2 SYGVKD. The CDR3 sequence is 14 residues long. The CDR3 here is CASSYGTANTEAFF. The CDR3 DNA follows: TGTGCCAGCAGTTACGGGACAGCCAACACTGAAGCTTTCTTT.